The clone carrying this T cell receptor beta chain was detected ten times or more. The antigen remains unidentified. This sample was included in a study of blood T cells in healthy people across ages. Study-wide results and limits: The study found more naive CD4+ cells and higher diversity in long-lived than aged donors.

Primers used in a second PCR of roughly 6 to 12 cycles were a sample-barcoded 5' primer and a J-beta primer mix. Using its own MiXCR run on the 5' RACE reads, TCRdb lists one record per CDR3 protein. The sample lists around 790,000 distinct CDR3 sequences; around 42% were seen once. Individuals who donated were healthy Caucasians from Russia aged roughly 6 to 100. Investigators took approximately 9.4 milliliters of peripheral blood from every donor. Germline V lookup: CDR1 SEHNR, CDR2 FQNEAQ (reference sequence). This CDR3 spans 13 amino acids. The V gene end was trimmed by 5 bases and the J gene end by 6 bases; junction bases not matched to a gene: 6.

The sequenced material came from blood. This chain links TRBV7-9 with TRBJ1-1, with 7 bases that match TRBD1. This TCR was recovered from a man between 60 and 75 years old in good health. DNA of the CDR3: TGTGCCAGCAGCCCACACAGGGGCTCTGAAGCTTTCTTT. Translating it yields CASSPHRGSEAFF.